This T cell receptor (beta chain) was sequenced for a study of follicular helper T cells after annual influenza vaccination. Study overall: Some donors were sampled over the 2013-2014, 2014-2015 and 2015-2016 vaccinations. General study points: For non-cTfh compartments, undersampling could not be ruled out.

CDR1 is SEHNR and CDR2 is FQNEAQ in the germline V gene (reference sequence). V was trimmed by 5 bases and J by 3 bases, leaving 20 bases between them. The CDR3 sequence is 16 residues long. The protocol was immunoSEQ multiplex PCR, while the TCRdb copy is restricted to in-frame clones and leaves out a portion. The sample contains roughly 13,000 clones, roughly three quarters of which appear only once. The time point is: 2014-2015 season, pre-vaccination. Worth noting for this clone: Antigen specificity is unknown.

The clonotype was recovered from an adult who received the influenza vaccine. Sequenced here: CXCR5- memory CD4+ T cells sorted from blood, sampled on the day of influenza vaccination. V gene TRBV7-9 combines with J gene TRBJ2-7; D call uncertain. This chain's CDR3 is CASSRVGFNFFYEQYF. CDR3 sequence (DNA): TGTGCCAGCAGCCGAGTTGGGTTTAATTTCTTCTACGAGCAGTACTTC.